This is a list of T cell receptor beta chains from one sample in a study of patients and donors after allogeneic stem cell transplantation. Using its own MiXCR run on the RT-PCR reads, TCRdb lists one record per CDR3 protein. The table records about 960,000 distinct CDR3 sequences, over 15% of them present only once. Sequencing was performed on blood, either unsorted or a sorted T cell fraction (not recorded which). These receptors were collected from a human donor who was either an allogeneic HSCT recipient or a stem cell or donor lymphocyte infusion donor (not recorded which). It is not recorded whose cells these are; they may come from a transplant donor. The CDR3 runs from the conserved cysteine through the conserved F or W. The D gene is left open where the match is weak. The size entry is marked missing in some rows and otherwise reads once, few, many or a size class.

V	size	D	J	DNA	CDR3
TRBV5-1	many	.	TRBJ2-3	TGCGCCAGCAGCTTTCTCGGGAGCGCAGATACGCAGTATTTT	CASSFLGSADTQYF
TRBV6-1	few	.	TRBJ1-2	TGTGCCAGCAGACGACGGACAGTCTATGGCTACACCTTC	CASRRRTVYGYTF
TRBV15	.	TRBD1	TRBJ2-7	TGTGCCACCAGCAGCGGACAGGGCTCCTACGAGCAGTACTTC	CATSSGQGSYEQYF
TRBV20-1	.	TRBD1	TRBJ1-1	TGCAGTGCGGGGACAGGGGGGATCGCTGAAGCTTTCTTT	CSAGTGGIAEAFF
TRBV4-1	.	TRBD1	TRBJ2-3	TGCGCCAGCAGCCAAGATTCCCCAGGGGGCGTTACAGATACGCAGTATTTT	CASSQDSPGGVTDTQYF
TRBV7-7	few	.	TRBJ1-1	TGTGCCAGCAGCCGTCTGGACAGAATGAACACTGAAGCTTTCTTT	CASSRLDRMNTEAFF
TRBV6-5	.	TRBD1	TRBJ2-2	TGTGCCAGCAGTTACGGGACAGGTTTGGTCGGGGAGCTGTTTTTT	CASSYGTGLVGELFF
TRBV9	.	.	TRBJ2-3	TGTGCCAGCAGCATCCGACCGGGACTCGGCACAGATACGCAGTATTTT	CASSIRPGLGTDTQYF
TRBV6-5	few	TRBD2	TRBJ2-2	TGTGCCAGCAGTTACGGGGCTAGCGGAACCGGGGAGCTGTTTTTT	CASSYGASGTGELFF
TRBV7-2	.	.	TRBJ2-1	TGTGCCAGCAGCTTAGGTCCGGTGAATGAGCAGTTCTTC	CASSLGPVNEQFF
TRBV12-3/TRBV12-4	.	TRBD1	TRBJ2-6	TGTGCCAGCAGTTCCGGGACAGGGTGGTTGAGCTCTGGGGCCAACGTCCTGACTTTC	CASSSGTGWLSSGANVLTF
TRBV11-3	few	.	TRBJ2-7	TGTGCCAGCCATGAGGTGGGAGCACACACCTACGAGCAGTACTTC	CASHEVGAHTYEQYF
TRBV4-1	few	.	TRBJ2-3	TGCGCCAGCAGCCAACATTGCGGGTACGCGCAGTATTTT	CASSQHCGYAQYF
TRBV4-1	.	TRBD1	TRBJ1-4	TGCGCCAGCAGCCAAGTTTGGGACAGGACTAATGAAAAACTGTTTTTT	CASSQVWDRTNEKLFF
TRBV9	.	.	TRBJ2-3	TGTGCCAGCAGCGTAGGGCGAGCGGAGGCAGATACGCAGTATTTT	CASSVGRAEADTQYF
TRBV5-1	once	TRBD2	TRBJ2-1	TGCGCCAGCAGCCCGGGGACTAGCGGTCTAAATGGGCAGTTCTTC	CASSPGTSGLNGQFF
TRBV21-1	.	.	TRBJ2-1	TGTGCCAGCAGCGGGACAGGGGTGCCTAGCGGGAGTGGTGAGCAGTTCTTC	CASSGTGVPSGSGEQFF
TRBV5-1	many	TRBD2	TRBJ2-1	TGCGCCAGCAGCTTGGTGGCGGGGGGCTCCTACAATGAGCAGTTCTTC	CASSLVAGGSYNEQFF
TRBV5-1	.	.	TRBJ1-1	TGCGCCAGCAGCTTGGCCGCAACAGCGAACACTGAAGCTTTCTTT	CASSLAATANTEAFF
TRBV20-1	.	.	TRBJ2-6	TGCAGTGCGAACCAAAACTCTGGGGCCAACGTCCTGACTTTC	CSANQNSGANVLTF
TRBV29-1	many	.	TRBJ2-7	TGCAGCGTTGAAGAACCAGGGAATAACGAGCAGTACTTC	CSVEEPGNNEQYF
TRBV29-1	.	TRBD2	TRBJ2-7	TGCAGCGTTGAAAGCGGGAACGACAGCTCCTACGAGCAGTACTTC	CSVESGNDSSYEQYF
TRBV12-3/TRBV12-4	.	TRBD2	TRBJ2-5	TGTGCCAGCAGTCTCACACTAGCGGGGGGGCCACGGGGAGAGACCCAGTACTTC	CASSLTLAGGPRGETQYF
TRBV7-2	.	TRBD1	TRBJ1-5	TGTGCCAGCAGTCACAACAGGGGGCCTCAGCCCCAGCATTTT	CASSHNRGPQPQHF
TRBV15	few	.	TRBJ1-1	TGTGCCACCACCGGGCCCATGGACACTGAAGCTTTCTTT	CATTGPMDTEAFF
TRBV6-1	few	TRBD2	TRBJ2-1	TGTGCCAGCAGGGACCGGGCTAGCGGGGTTAATGAGCAGTTCTTC	CASRDRASGVNEQFF
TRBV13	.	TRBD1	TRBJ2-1	TGTGCCAGCAGCAAGCGGACAGGGGGTCGCCACAATGAGCAGTTCTTC	CASSKRTGGRHNEQFF
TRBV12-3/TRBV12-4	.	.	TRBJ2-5	TGTGCCAGCAGTCCCTCCCCGGGCCCCCAAAATCAAGAGACCCAGTACTTC	CASSPSPGPQNQETQYF
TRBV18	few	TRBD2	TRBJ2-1	TGTGCCAGCTCATCAGAAGGTAGCGGGTGGAATGAGCAGTTCTTC	CASSSEGSGWNEQFF